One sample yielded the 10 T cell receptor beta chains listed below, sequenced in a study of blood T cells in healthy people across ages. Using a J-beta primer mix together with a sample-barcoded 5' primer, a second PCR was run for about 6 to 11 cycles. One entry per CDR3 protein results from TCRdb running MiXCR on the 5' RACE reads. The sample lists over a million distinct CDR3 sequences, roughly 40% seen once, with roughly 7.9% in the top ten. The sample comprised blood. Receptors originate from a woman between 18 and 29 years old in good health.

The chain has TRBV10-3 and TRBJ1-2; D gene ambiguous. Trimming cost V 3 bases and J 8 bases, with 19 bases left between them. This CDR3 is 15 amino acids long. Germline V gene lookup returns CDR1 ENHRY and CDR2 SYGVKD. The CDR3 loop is CAISDPRRTNEGYTF. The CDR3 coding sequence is TGTGCCATCAGTGACCCCCGCCGGACCAACGAGGGCTACACCTTC.

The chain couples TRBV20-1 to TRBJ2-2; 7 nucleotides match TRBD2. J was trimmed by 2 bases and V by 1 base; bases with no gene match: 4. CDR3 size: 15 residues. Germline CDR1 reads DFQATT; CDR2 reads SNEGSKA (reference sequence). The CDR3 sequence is CSARVAGVNTGELFF. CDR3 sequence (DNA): TGCAGTGCTAGAGTGGCGGGAGTAAACACCGGGGAGCTGTTTTTT.

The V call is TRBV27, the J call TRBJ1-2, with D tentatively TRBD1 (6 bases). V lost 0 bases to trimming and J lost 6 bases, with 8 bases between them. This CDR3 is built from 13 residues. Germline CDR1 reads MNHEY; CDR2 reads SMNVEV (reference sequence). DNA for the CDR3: TGTGCCAGCAGTTTATCAGGGGGGGATGGCTACACCTTC. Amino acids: CASSLSGGDGYTF.

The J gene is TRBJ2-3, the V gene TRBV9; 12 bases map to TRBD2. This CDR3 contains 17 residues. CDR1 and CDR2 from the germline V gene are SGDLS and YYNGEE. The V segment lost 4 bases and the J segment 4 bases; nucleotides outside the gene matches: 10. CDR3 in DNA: TGTGCCAGCAGCCCCTCACCTAGCGGGGGGGCCTCAGATACGCAGTATTTT. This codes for CASSPSPSGGASDTQYF.

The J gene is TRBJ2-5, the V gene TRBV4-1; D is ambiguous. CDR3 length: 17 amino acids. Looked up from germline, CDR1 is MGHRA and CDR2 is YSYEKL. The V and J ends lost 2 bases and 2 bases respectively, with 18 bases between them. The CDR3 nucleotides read TGCGCCAGCAGCCAACCCAGAGACCCCCTCCCGCAAGAGACCCAGTACTTC. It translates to CASSQPRDPLPQETQYF.

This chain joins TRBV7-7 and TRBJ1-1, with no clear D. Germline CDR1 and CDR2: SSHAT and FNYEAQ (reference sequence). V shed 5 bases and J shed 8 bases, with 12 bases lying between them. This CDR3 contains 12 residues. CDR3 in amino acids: CASSQPGEEAFF. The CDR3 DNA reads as TGTGCCAGCAGCCAACCGGGAGAAGAAGCTTTCTTT. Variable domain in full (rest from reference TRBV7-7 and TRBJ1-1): GAGVSQSPRYKVTKRGQDVTLRCDPISSHATLYWYQQALGQGPEFLTYFNYEAQPDKSGLPSDRFSAERPEGSISTLTIQRTEQRDSAMYRCASSQPGEEAFFGQGTRLTVV.

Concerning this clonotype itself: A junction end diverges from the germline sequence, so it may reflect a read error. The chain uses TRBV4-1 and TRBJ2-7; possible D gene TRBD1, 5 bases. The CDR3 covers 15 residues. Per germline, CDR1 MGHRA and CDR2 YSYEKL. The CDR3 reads CAGSQDDSSSYEQYF. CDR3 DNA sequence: TGCGCCGGCAGCCAAGACGACAGTTCCTCCTACGAGCAGTACTTC.

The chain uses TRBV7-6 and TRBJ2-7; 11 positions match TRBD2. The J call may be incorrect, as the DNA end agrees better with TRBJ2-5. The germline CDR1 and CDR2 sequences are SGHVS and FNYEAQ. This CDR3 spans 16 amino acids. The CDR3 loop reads CASSELSLAGAETQYF. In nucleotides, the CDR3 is TGTGCCAGCAGCGAATTGTCACTAGCGGGGGCAGAGACCCAGTACTTC.

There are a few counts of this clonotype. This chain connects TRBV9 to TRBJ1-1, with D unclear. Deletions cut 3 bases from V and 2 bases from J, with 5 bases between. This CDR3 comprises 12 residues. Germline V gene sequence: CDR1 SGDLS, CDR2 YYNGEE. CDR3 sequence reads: CASSAPNTEAFF. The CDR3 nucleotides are TGTGCCAGCAGCGCGCCCAACACTGAAGCTTTCTTT. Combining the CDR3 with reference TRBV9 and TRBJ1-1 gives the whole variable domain DSGVTQTPKHLITATGQRVTLRCSPRSGDLSVYWYQQSLDQGLQFLIQYYNGEERAKGNILERFSAQQFPDLHSELNLSSLELGDSALYFCASSAPNTEAFFGQGTRLTVV.

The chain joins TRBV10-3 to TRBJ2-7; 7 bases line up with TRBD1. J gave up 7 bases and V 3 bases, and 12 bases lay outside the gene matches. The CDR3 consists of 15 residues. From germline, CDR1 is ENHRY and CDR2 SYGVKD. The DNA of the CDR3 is TGTGCCATCAGTGATGGCAGGGGGAGATACAATGAGCAGTACTTC. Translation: CAISDGRGRYNEQYF.